Listed below are T cell receptor beta chains from one sample, sequenced in a study of T cell repertoires in cytomegalovirus infection. TCRdb re-called the reads through MiXCR, storing one row per CDR3 protein. The profile shows 100,000 or so distinct CDR3 sequences, roughly a quarter of them singletons. Input material: CD8+ T cells from PBMCs. The origin of the receptors is a human donor in good health (CMV status not recorded). Some clones in this sample may be carry-over from other donors' samples. Both conserved end residues are part of each CDR3. Fields, in order: D gene, clone size, J gene, CDR3 length, V gene, CDR3 protein, CDR3 DNA. The D gene is left open where the match is weak. Clone size is shown for a subset of rows, as once, few, many or a class of expanded clone.

>.|few|TRBJ1-6|15|TRBV19
CASSVGGDYNSPLHF
TGTGCCAGTAGTGTCGGCGGAGACTATAATTCACCCCTCCACTTT
>.|few|TRBJ1-2|13|TRBV28
CASSLGGNYGYTF
TGTGCCAGCAGTTTGGGGGGGAACTATGGCTACACCTTC
>.|few|TRBJ1-2|15|TRBV9
CASSALTQTNYGYTF
TGTGCCAGCAGCGCGCTGACACAGACTAACTATGGCTACACCTTC
>TRBD1|few|TRBJ2-2|15|TRBV29-1
CSVERQGASTGELFF
TGCAGCGTCGAAAGACAGGGGGCTAGCACCGGGGAGCTGTTTTTT
>.|.|TRBJ2-1|12|TRBV2
CASMSLGDEQFF
TGTGCCAGCATGAGTCTCGGGGATGAGCAGTTCTTC
>TRBD1|many|TRBJ2-7|14|TRBV13
CASSLGTGVYEQYF
TGTGCCAGCAGCTTGGGGACAGGTGTGTACGAGCAGTACTTC
>.|many|TRBJ2-7|14|TRBV20-1
CSARVRGGLDEQYF
TGCAGTGCTAGAGTTCGAGGGGGGCTAGACGAGCAGTACTTC
>.|many|TRBJ2-1|11|TRBV7-8
CASSLNSEQFF
TGTGCCAGCAGCCTTAATAGTGAGCAGTTCTTC
>.|.|TRBJ2-7|11|TRBV20-1
CSARLLSEQYF
TGCAGTGCTAGATTGCTTTCCGAGCAGTACTTC
>.|few|TRBJ1-1|15|TRBV7-9
CASRPVLGENTEAFF
TGTGCCAGCCGCCCGGTCCTCGGAGAGAACACTGAAGCTTTCTTT
>.|.|TRBJ2-7|13|TRBV28
CASSLSKSYEQYF
TGTGCCAGCAGTTTATCAAAGTCCTACGAGCAGTACTTC
>.|.|TRBJ1-1|14|TRBV14
CASSQRTGHTEAFF
TGTGCCAGCAGCCAGAGGACGGGGCACACTGAAGCTTTCTTT
>TRBD2|.|TRBJ2-2|16|TRBV29-1
CSVEGPGGVNTGELFF
TGCAGCGTTGAAGGCCCGGGGGGAGTAAACACCGGGGAGCTGTTTTTT
>.|.|TRBJ2-3|14|TRBV20-1
CSAYPVDGTDTQYF
TGCAGTGCGTACCCTGTTGATGGCACAGATACGCAGTATTTT
>TRBD2|.|TRBJ2-3|16|TRBV29-1
CSVEAGAGASTDTQYF
TGCAGCGTTGAGGCTGGAGCGGGGGCTAGCACAGATACGCAGTATTTT
>.|few|TRBJ1-1|11|TRBV29-1
CSVGDGREAFF
TGCAGCGTTGGTGATGGTCGGGAAGCTTTCTTT
>TRBD2|many|TRBJ2-1|16|TRBV7-6
CASSLAGLAGGDEQFF
TGTGCCAGCAGCTTAGCGGGGCTAGCGGGAGGGGATGAGCAGTTCTTC
>.|.|TRBJ2-7|13|TRBV7-9
CASSPSWGYEQYF
TGTGCCAGCAGCCCCTCGTGGGGCTACGAGCAGTACTTC
>.|many|TRBJ2-5|11|TRBV7-8
CASSFPMAQYF
TGTGCCAGCAGCTTCCCCATGGCCCAGTACTTC
>.|.|TRBJ2-7|16|TRBV6-2/TRBV6-3
CASSLVHGPRPYEQYF
TGTGCCAGCAGTTTGGTCCACGGGCCGCGCCCCTACGAGCAGTACTTC
>.|.|TRBJ1-2|12|TRBV25-1
CASSYGAWGYTF
TGTGCCAGCAGTTATGGGGCATGGGGCTACACCTTC
>TRBD1|few|TRBJ2-3|17|TRBV20-1
CSARAQPRDRGSDTQYF
TGCAGTGCTAGGGCACAACCCCGGGACAGGGGATCAGATACGCAGTATTTT
>.|many|TRBJ2-6|19|TRBV7-9
CASSSRQEGRGSGANVLTF
TGTGCCAGCAGCTCAAGACAGGAGGGGAGGGGCTCTGGGGCCAACGTCCTGACTTTC